The 2 T cell receptor beta chains listed next were all sequenced from one sample in a study of metastatic and nonmetastatic thyroid tumors. From the PCR reads, TCRdb re-called clones with MiXCR. The repertoire includes tens of thousands of clones, around 20% of them detected once, and over 6.5% sits in the top ten. Patients had received no treatment of any kind before thyroid surgery. The material sequenced was blood. The receptors here all came from a female donor with papillary thyroid cancer or a benign thyroid nodule (not recorded which). Some clones in this sample may be carry-over from other donors' samples.

The chain carries TRBV20-1 and TRBJ2-3, with 9 positions matching TRBD2. The CDR3 runs 16 residues. CDR1 and CDR2 from the germline V gene are DFQATT and SNEGSKA (reference sequence). Trimming took 5 bases from V and 2 from J; bases not matched to a gene: 11. This CDR3 is CSAGSPSGTITDTQYF. As DNA, the CDR3 is TGCAGTGCTGGGAGCCCTAGCGGGACTATCACAGATACGCAGTATTTT.

This clone was seen a handful of times. One end of the junction fails to match germline, which may point to a read error. The chain recombines TRBV20-1 with TRBJ2-7, with 7 bases aligning to TRBD2. This CDR3 has 16 amino acids. CDR1 and CDR2 from the germline V gene are DFQATT and SNEGSKA (reference sequence). CDR3 sequence reads: CSAMGPGLLSSYDQYF. Written as DNA, the CDR3 is TGCAGTGCTATGGGGCCGGGACTACTGAGCTCCTACGACCAGTACTTC.